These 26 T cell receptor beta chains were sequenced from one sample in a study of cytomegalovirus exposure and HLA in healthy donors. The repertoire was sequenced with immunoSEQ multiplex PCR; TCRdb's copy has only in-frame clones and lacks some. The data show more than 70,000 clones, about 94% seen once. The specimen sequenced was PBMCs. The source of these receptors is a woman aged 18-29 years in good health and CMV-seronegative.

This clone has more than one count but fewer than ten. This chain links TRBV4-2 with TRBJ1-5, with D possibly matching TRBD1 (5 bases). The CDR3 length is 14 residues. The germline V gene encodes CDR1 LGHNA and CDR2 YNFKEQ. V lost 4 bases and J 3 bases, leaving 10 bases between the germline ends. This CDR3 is CASSLDRTNQPQHF. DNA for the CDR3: TGTGCCAGCAGCCTTGACAGAACCAATCAGCCCCAGCATTTT.

The CDR3 sequence: CASRGSSGRAHEQYF. The CDR3 coding sequence is TGTGCCAGCAGAGGATCTAGCGGGAGGGCCCACGAGCAGTACTTC. V gene TRBV6-5 combines with J gene TRBJ2-7; 12 nucleotides match TRBD2. CDR1 and CDR2 from the germline V gene are MNHEY and SVGAGI. The CDR3 extends over 15 amino acids. Unmatched junction bases numbered 8, after V lost 6 bases and J lost 5 bases.

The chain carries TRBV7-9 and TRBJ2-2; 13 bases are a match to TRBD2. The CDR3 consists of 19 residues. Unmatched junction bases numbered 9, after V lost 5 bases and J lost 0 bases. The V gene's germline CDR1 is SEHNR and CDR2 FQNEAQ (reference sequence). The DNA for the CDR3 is TGTGCCAGCAGCCCGCGGCGACTAGCGGGGGGCACGAACACCGGGGAGCTGTTTTTT. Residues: CASSPRRLAGGTNTGELFF.

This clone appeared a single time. The CDR3 DNA follows: TGTGCCAGCAGCTTGGAAACAGGGGGCAACAATCAGCCCCAGCATTTT. Translating gives CASSLETGGNNQPQHF. The chain couples TRBV5-6 to TRBJ1-5; TRBD1 matches 9 bases. The CDR3 extends over 16 amino acids. Germline-derived CDR1 and CDR2 are SGHDT and YYEEEE. V shed 0 bases and J 3 bases; nucleotides not matched to a gene: 4.

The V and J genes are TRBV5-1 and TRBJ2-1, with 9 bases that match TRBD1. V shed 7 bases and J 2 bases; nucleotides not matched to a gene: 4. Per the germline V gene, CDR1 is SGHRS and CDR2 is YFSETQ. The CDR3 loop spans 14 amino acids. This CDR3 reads CASGTGSTYNEQFF. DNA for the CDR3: TGCGCCAGCGGGACAGGGTCTACCTACAATGAGCAGTTCTTC.

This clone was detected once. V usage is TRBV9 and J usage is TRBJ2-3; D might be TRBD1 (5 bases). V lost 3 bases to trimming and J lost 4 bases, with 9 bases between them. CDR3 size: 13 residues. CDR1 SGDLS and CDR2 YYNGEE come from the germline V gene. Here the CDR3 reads CASSAQGPDTQYF. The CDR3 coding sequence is TGTGCCAGCAGCGCCCAGGGCCCAGATACGCAGTATTTT.

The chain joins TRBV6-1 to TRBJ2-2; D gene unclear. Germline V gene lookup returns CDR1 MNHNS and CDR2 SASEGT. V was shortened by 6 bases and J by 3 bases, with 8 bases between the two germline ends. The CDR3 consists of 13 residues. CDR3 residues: CASSLVHTGELFF. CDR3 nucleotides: TGTGCCAGCAGCCTAGTCCACACCGGGGAGCTGTTTTTT.

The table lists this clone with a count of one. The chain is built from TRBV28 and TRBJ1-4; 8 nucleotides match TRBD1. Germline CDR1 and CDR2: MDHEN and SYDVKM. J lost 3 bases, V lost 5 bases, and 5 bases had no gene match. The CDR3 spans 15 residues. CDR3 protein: CASSPSTGANEKLFF. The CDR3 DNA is TGTGCCAGCAGTCCCTCGACAGGGGCTAATGAAAAACTGTTTTTT.

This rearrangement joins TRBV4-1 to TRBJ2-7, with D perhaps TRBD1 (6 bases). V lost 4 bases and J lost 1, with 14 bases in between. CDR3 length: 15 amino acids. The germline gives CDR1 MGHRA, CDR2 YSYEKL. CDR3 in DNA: TGCGCCAGCAGCCGCGGACAGCTACCTTCCTACGAGCAGTACTTC. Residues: CASSRGQLPSYEQYF.

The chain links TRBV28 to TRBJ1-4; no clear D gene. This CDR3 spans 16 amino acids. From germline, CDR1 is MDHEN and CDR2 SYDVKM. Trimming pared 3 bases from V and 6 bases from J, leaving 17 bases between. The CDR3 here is CASSFLDLGRDEKLFF. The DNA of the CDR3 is TGTGCCAGCAGTTTCCTGGACCTCGGGAGGGATGAAAAACTGTTTTTT. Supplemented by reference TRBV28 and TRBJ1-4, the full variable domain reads DVKVTQSSRYLVKRTGEKVFLECVQDMDHENMFWYRQDPGLGLRLIYFSYDVKMKEKGDIPEGYSVSREKKERFSLILESASTNQTSMYLCASSFLDLGRDEKLFFGSGTQLSVL.

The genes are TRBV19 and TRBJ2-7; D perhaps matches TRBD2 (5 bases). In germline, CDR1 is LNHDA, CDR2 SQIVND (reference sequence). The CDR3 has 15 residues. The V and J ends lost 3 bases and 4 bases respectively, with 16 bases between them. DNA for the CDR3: TGTGCCAGTAGTATCAGGATCGGGTTAGCGTACGAGCAGTACTTC. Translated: CASSIRIGLAYEQYF.

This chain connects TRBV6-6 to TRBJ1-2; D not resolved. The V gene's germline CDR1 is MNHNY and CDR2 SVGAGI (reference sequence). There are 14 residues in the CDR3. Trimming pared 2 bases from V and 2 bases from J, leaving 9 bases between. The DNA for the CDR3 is TGTGCCAGCAGTTACCGAGAACTAAACTATGGCTACACCTTC. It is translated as CASSYRELNYGYTF.

The CDR3 loop is CATSRPDRGNGYTF. The CDR3, as DNA: TGTGCCACCAGCAGACCTGACAGGGGGAATGGCTACACCTTC. The V call is TRBV15, the J call TRBJ1-2; TRBD1 agrees at 9 bases. The V and J ends lost 2 bases and 6 bases, in that order; junction bases with no gene match: 4. This CDR3 has 14 amino acids. Per the germline V gene, CDR1 is LNHNV and CDR2 is YYDKDF (reference sequence).

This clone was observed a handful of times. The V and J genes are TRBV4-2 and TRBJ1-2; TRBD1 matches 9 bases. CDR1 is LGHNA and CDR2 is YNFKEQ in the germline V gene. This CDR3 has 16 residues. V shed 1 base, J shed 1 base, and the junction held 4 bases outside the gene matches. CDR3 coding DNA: TGTGCCAGCAGCCAAGGGGGACAGGGAAGTAACTATGGCTACACCTTC. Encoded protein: CASSQGGQGSNYGYTF.

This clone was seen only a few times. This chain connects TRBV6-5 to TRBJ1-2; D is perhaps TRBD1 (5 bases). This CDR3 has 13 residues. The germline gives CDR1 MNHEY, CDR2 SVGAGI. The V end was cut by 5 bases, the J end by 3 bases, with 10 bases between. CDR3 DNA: TGTGCCAGCAGTACGACAGAGTACTATGGCTACACCTTC. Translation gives CASSTTEYYGYTF.

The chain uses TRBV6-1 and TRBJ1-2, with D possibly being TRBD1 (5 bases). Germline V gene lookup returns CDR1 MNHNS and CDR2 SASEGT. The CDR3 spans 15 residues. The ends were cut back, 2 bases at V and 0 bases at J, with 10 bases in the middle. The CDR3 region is CASSEWGRANYGYTF. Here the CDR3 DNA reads TGTGCCAGCAGTGAATGGGGCAGAGCTAACTATGGCTACACCTTC.

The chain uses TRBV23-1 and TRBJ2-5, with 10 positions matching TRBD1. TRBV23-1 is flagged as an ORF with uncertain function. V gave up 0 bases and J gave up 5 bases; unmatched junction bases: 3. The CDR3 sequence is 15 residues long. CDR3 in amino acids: CASSQSRTGGETQYF. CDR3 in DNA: TGCGCCAGCAGTCAATCACGGACAGGGGGGGAGACCCAGTACTTC.

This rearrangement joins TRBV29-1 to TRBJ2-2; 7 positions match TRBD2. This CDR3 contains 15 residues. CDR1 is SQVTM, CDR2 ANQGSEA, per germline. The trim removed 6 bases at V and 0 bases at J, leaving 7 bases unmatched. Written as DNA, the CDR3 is TGCAGCGTCGTGATAAGCGGGACGAACACCGGGGAGCTGTTTTTT. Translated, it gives CSVVISGTNTGELFF.

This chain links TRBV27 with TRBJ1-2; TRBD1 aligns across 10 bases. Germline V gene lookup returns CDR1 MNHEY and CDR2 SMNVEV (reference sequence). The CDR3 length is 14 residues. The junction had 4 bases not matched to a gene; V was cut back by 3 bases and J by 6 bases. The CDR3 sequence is CASSFRDRGHGYTF. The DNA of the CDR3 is TGTGCCAGCAGTTTCCGGGACAGGGGCCATGGCTACACCTTC.

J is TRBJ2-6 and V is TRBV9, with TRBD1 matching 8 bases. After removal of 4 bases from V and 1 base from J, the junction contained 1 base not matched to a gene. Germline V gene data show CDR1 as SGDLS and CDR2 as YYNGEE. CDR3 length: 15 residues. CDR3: CASSRQGSGANVLTF. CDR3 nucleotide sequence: TGTGCCAGCAGCCGACAGGGGTCTGGGGCCAACGTCCTGACTTTC.

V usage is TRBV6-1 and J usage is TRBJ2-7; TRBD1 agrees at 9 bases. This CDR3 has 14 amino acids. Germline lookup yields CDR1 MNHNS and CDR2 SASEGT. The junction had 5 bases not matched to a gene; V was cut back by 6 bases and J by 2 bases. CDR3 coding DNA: TGTGCCAGCAGGGGGACAGGGTACCCCTACGAGCAGTACTTC. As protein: CASRGTGYPYEQYF.

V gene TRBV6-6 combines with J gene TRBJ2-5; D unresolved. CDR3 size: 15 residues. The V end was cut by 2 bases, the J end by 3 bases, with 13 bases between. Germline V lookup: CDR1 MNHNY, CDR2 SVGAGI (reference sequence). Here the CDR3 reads CASSYARELEETQYF. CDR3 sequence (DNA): TGTGCCAGCAGTTACGCTCGAGAGTTAGAAGAGACCCAGTACTTC.

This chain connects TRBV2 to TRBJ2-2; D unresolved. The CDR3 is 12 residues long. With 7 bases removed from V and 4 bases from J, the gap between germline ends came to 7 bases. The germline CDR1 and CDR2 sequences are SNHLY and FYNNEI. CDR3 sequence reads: CASKIGTGELFF. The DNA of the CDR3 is TGTGCCAGCAAGATCGGCACCGGGGAGCTGTTTTTT. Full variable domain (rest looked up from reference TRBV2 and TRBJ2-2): EPEVTQTPSHQVTQMGQEVILRCVPISNHLYFYWYRQILGQKVEFLVSFYNNEISEKSEIFDDQFSVERPDGSNFTLKIRSTKLEDSAMYFCASKIGTGELFFGEGSRLTVL.

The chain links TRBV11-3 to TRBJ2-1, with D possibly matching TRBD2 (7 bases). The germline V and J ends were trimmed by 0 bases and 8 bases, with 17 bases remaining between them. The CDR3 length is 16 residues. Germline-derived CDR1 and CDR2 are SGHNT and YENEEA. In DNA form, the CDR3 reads TGTGCCAGCAGCTTAGATGGGAGGGGGGGGGTGGATGAGCAGTTCTTC. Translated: CASSLDGRGGVDEQFF.

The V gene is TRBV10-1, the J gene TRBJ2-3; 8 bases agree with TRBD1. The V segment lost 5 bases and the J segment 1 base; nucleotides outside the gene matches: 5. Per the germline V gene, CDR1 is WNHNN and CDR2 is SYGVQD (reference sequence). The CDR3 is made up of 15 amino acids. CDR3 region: CASSHGQGRTDTQYF. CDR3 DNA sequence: TGCGCCAGCAGTCACGGACAGGGACGCACAGATACGCAGTATTTT.

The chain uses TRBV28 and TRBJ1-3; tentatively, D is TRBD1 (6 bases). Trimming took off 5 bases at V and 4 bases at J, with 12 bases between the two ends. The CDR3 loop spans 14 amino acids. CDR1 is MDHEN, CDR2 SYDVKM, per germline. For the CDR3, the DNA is TGTGCCAGCAGTCATAGGACAGCCGGAAACACCATATATTTT. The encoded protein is CASSHRTAGNTIYF.